This T cell receptor beta chain was captured in a study of blood T cells in healthy people across ages. It was with a sample-barcoded 5' primer and a J-beta primer mix that a second PCR of about 6 to 12 cycles was run. TCRdb reprocessed the 5' RACE reads via MiXCR and lists one record per CDR3 protein. The table shows under 2,000,000 distinct CDR3 sequences, with around 50% occurring only once. This clonotype was counted a few times. V gave up 0 bases and J gave up 0 bases, with 9 bases separating them. This CDR3 region has 16 residues. Germline V gene lookup returns CDR1 MNHEY and CDR2 SMNVEV (reference sequence).

The chain links TRBV27 to TRBJ2-1, with D tentatively TRBD1 (6 bases). This TCR came from a woman aged 40 to 50 in good health. Sample: blood. CDR3 region: CASSLSGQSSYNEQFF. The CDR3 DNA reads TGTGCCAGCAGTTTATCCGGACAGAGCTCCTACAATGAGCAGTTCTTC.